A selection of T cell receptor beta chains follows, all from one sample in a study of shared clonotypes between healthy human individuals. The repertoire was sequenced with immunoSEQ multiplex PCR; TCRdb's copy has only in-frame clones and lacks some. The sample holds about 2.2 million clones, 93% seen once. Sample: naive CD8+ T cells from PBMCs. These receptors were taken from a man between 18 and 35 years old in good health. Some clones in this sample may be carry-over from other donors' samples. Both conserved end residues are part of each CDR3. D genes are given only for firm matches. Clone sizes are given selectively: once, few, many, or a class where the clone is expanded.

-	TRBV5-1	TRBD2	TRBJ2-1	CASSFYPGGNNEQFF	TGCGCCAGCAGCTTCTACCCGGGGGGTAACAATGAGCAGTTCTTC
-	TRBV4-1	-	TRBJ1-2	CASSQESRQPYGYTF	TGCGCCAGCAGCCAAGAATCACGCCAGCCCTATGGCTACACCTTC
-	TRBV6-1	-	TRBJ1-2	CASSESLGYGYTF	TGTGCCAGCAGTGAGTCTCTCGGCTATGGCTACACCTTC
-	TRBV11-2	-	TRBJ2-6	CASSLDRRSGANVLTF	TGTGCCAGCAGCTTAGATCGTAGGTCTGGGGCCAACGTCCTGACTTTC
-	TRBV11-3	-	TRBJ2-1	CASSLVSYNEQFF	TGTGCCAGCAGCTTGGTCAGCTACAATGAGCAGTTCTTC
-	TRBV7-9	-	TRBJ2-7	CASSPSLGSSYEQYF	TGTGCCAGCAGCCCTTCTTTGGGCTCCTCCTACGAGCAGTACTTC
-	TRBV11-2	-	TRBJ1-5	CASSHSGDTNNQPQHF	TGTGCCAGCAGCCACTCAGGGGATACGAACAATCAGCCCCAGCATTTT
-	TRBV4-2	TRBD1	TRBJ2-7	CASSQTRDRTYEQYF	TGTGCCAGCAGCCAGACCAGGGACAGGACCTACGAGCAGTACTTC
-	TRBV5-4	-	TRBJ1-1	CASSPDVNTEAFF	TGTGCCAGCAGTCCCGATGTGAACACTGAAGCTTTCTTT
-	TRBV19	TRBD1	TRBJ2-4	CASSAGTGDLAKNIQYF	TGTGCCAGTAGTGCCGGGACAGGGGACCTAGCCAAAAACATTCAGTACTTC
-	TRBV6-5	TRBD2	TRBJ2-7	CASSPGGYEQYF	TGTGCCAGCAGTCCGGGGGGGTACGAGCAGTACTTC
-	TRBV6-5	TRBD1	TRBJ2-7	CASCWTGTAIYEQYF	TGTGCCAGCTGTTGGACCGGGACAGCGATATACGAGCAGTACTTC
-	TRBV10-2	-	TRBJ1-1	CASSHGNTEAFF	TGCGCCAGCAGTCACGGGAACACTGAAGCTTTCTTT
-	TRBV9	-	TRBJ1-4	CASSPQPGVAEKLFF	TGTGCCAGCAGCCCCCAACCGGGGGTGGCGGAAAAACTGTTTTTT
-	TRBV7-6	-	TRBJ2-1	CASSLLGSSSYNEQFF	TGTGCCAGCAGCTTACTGGGGTCATCATCTTACAATGAGCAGTTCTTC
once	TRBV14	TRBD1	TRBJ2-7	CASSGTGGYEQYF	TGTGCCAGCAGTGGGACAGGGGGATACGAGCAGTACTTC
-	TRBV28	-	TRBJ1-2	CASSFFGDGYTF	TGTGCCAGCAGTTTTTTCGGGGATGGCTACACCTTC
-	TRBV27	-	TRBJ1-5	CASSWDSNQPQHF	TGTGCCAGCAGCTGGGATAGCAATCAGCCCCAGCATTTT
-	TRBV5-1	-	TRBJ1-5	CASSLVGGSNQPQHF	TGCGCCAGCAGCTTGGTAGGAGGGAGCAATCAGCCCCAGCATTTT
-	TRBV29-1	-	TRBJ2-7	CSVAGNEQYF	TGCAGCGTTGCTGGTAACGAGCAGTACTTC
-	TRBV19	TRBD1	TRBJ1-2	CASSKGRTGANGYTF	TGTGCCAGTAGTAAGGGTAGGACAGGGGCGAATGGCTACACCTTC
-	TRBV7-9	TRBD1	TRBJ1-1	CASSPQGDTEAFF	TGTGCCAGCAGCCCCCAGGGGGACACTGAAGCTTTCTTT
-	TRBV19	TRBD2	TRBJ2-1	CASSIDSRIAGEQFF	TGTGCCAGTAGTATAGATTCCCGGATAGCGGGTGAGCAGTTCTTC
few	TRBV27	TRBD1	TRBJ2-1	CASSPRTGPYNEQFF	TGTGCCAGCAGTCCCCGGACAGGGCCCTACAATGAGCAGTTCTTC